This TCR beta chain was documented in a study of T cell responses to AZD1222 COVID-19 vaccine. The CDR3 covers 18 residues. Germline V CDR1 and CDR2: SGHTA, FQGNSA. V was pared by 1 base and J by 5 bases, with 23 bases between. About this clone itself: Its target is not known.

Data came from immunoSEQ multiplex PCR; TCRdb stores just in-frame clones and leaves some out. The data contain about 100,000 clones, around nine tenths of them singletons. Study conclusions and caveats: Spike-specific TCR breadth and depth were elevated following two AZD1222 doses. Donors were chiefly white British, with a greater number of females, and clonal diversity was perhaps underestimated. Among AZD1222 vaccinees, only six were seropositive at baseline. Spike-spanning, vaccine-associated CD4 TCRs were dominant at 160-218 and 743-854.

The sample was peripheral blood, taken 28 days after the second dose of the MenACWY control vaccine. V gene TRBV7-2 combines with J gene TRBJ2-5; TRBD2 might be the D (5 bases). This clonotype originated in an adult who received the MenACWY meningococcal vaccine as a control. Here the CDR3 reads CASSLEKIASIRSETQYF. The CDR3 coding sequence is TGTGCCAGCAGCTTAGAGAAGATCGCTAGCATCCGGTCGGAGACCCAGTACTTC.